Shown below are 32 T cell receptor beta chains from a single sample sequenced in a study of T-cell reconstitution after alpha-beta-depleted transplantation in children. The library targeted TCRbeta and was prepared with unique molecular identifiers. TCRdb called the PCR reads again in MiXCR, with one record for every CDR3 protein. The sample includes about 640,000 distinct CDR3 sequences, around 17% of them seen just once. Specimen: PBMCs from the stem cell graft donor, collected from the stem cell graft. Receptors were obtained from a human donor who donated a stem cell graft to a child with acute myeloid leukemia.

This clonotype has a count of ten or more. The rearrangement joins TRBV20-1 to TRBJ2-5; 8 positions agree with TRBD2. This CDR3 spans 15 amino acids. V trimming: 6 bases; J trimming: 5 bases; junction bases outside the gene matches: 14. Germline CDR1 DFQATT, CDR2 SNEGSKA (reference sequence). The CDR3 reads CSAGEGSGGGETQYF. DNA for the CDR3: TGCAGTGCCGGGGAGGGCAGCGGGGGCGGTGAGACCCAGTACTTC.

This clonotype was recorded a few times. The chain couples TRBV12-3 or TRBV12-4 to TRBJ1-6; possible D gene TRBD1, 6 bases. The germline V and J ends were trimmed by 2 bases and 7 bases, with 12 bases remaining between them. CDR3 size: 15 residues. CDR3 in amino acids: CASSLLGAQNSPLHF. The CDR3 nucleotides are TGTGCCAGCAGTTTATTGGGGGCCCAGAATTCACCCCTCCACTTT.

This clonotype was found a few times. V is TRBV7-2 and J is TRBJ1-1; a weak D match, TRBD1 (5 bases). CDR1 SGHTA and CDR2 FQGNSA come from the germline V gene. The CDR3 length is 15 residues. V was cut by 5 bases and J by 1 base, with 14 bases left in between. The CDR3 DNA sequence: TGTGCCAGCAGCCCACGTATGACAGCGAACACTGAAGCTTTCTTT. It specifies CASSPRMTANTEAFF.

There are a few counts of this clonotype. This chain uses TRBV12-3 or TRBV12-4 with TRBJ2-5, with a tentative D call TRBD1 (6 bases). CDR3 length equals 17 residues. The germline V and J ends were trimmed by 0 bases and 1 base, with 15 bases remaining between them. The CDR3 nucleotides are TGTGCCAGCAGTTTAGCGCTAGGGGGAGAACTCCAAGAGACCCAGTACTTC. It is translated as CASSLALGGELQETQYF.

This clonotype was seen at least ten times. The genes are TRBV20-1 and TRBJ2-1; TRBD1 matches at 7 bases. J lost 8 bases, V lost 6 bases, and 7 bases had no gene match. There are 12 residues in the CDR3. CDR1 and CDR2 (germline): DFQATT, SNEGSKA (reference sequence). The CDR3 sequence: CSAGVGTDEQFF. In DNA, the CDR3 is TGCAGTGCGGGGGTAGGGACAGATGAGCAGTTCTTC.

In this sample, this clonotype turned up a few times. The chain carries TRBV7-9 and TRBJ2-3; D uncertain. Deletions cut 1 base from V and 1 base from J, with 15 bases between. This CDR3 region has 17 residues. CDR1 SEHNR and CDR2 FQNEAQ come from the germline V gene (reference sequence). The CDR3 protein is CASSLGAIGMGTDTQYF. CDR3 sequence (DNA): TGTGCCAGCAGCTTAGGCGCAATAGGGATGGGCACAGATACGCAGTATTTT.

Many counts were recorded for this clonotype. J is TRBJ2-1 and V is TRBV7-2, with 8 bases lining up with TRBD2. V gave up 5 bases and J gave up 5 bases; unmatched junction bases: 8. The CDR3 is 15 residues long. The V gene's germline CDR1 is SGHTA and CDR2 FQGNSA. The CDR3 DNA reads as TGTGCCAGCAGCGTACATAGCGGGGAGAACAATGAGCAGTTCTTC. This gives the protein CASSVHSGENNEQFF.

This clonotype was seen a handful of times. V usage is TRBV7-2 and J usage is TRBJ2-1, with no clear D. CDR1 SGHTA and CDR2 FQGNSA come from the germline V gene. The CDR3 has 17 residues. Trimming removed 4 bases at V and 8 bases at J, with 24 bases between. The CDR3 DNA is TGTGCCAGCAGCTCACTCCCCCTCGGAGCCAACGCGGATGAGCAGTTCTTC. Protein: CASSSLPLGANADEQFF.

CDR3 protein: CASSKMDRNTGELFF. For the CDR3, the DNA is TGTGCCAGCAGTAAAATGGACAGGAACACCGGGGAGCTGTTTTTT. The rearrangement links TRBV6-2 or TRBV6-3 to TRBJ2-2, with D possibly being TRBD1 (6 bases). The germline gives CDR1 MNHEY, CDR2 SVGEGT. This CDR3 is built from 15 residues. Trimming removed 5 bases at V and 1 base at J, with 11 bases between.

The rearrangement uses TRBV5-1 and TRBJ2-3, with 15 positions matching TRBD2. Germline V gene sequence: CDR1 SGHRS, CDR2 YFSETQ. Losses at the gene ends were 3 bases for V and 4 bases for J; bases not matched to a gene: 6. The CDR3 is 17 residues long. Written as DNA, the CDR3 is TGCGCCAGCAGCTCATGGACTAGCGGGGGGGCTGCAGATACGCAGTATTTT. As protein: CASSSWTSGGAADTQYF.

This clonotype turned up a few times. The rearrangement links TRBV7-9 to TRBJ1-2; unclear D gene. Germline CDR1 reads SEHNR; CDR2 reads FQNEAQ (reference sequence). V lost 5 bases, J lost 6 bases, and 10 bases lay in between. The CDR3 runs to 12 residues. For the CDR3, the DNA is TGTGCCAGCAGCGCCATGGGGAATGGCTACACCTTC. Its translation is CASSAMGNGYTF.

Only a few counts were recorded for this clonotype. J is TRBJ2-2 and V is TRBV27; 11 bases are a match to TRBD1. Losses at the gene ends were 5 bases for V and 3 bases for J; bases not matched to a gene: 2. Germline V gene sequence: CDR1 MNHEY, CDR2 SMNVEV (reference sequence). The CDR3 is 15 residues long. CDR3 coding DNA: TGTGCCAGCAGTCTGGACAGGGGGCACACCGGGGAGCTGTTTTTT. Protein: CASSLDRGHTGELFF.

This rearrangement joins TRBV29-1 to TRBJ2-2; no clear D. Trimming removed 0 bases from V and 4 bases from J, with 15 bases in between. The germline V gene has CDR1 SQVTM and CDR2 ANQGSEA. The CDR3 length is 16 residues. The CDR3 DNA is TGCAGCGTTGAAGATTTTCGGCTCGGTTCCACCGGGGAGCTGTTTTTT. Protein product: CSVEDFRLGSTGELFF.

The rearrangement joins TRBV15 to TRBJ2-5; D gene unclear. CDR3 length: 14 residues. Germline CDR1 LNHNV, CDR2 YYDKDF (reference sequence). The V end lost 0 bases, the J end lost 3 bases, and 8 bases lay between the germline ends. The CDR3 spells CATSRDRSKETQYF. The CDR3 DNA sequence: TGTGCCACCAGCAGAGATAGGTCCAAAGAGACCCAGTACTTC.

The J gene is TRBJ2-1, the V gene TRBV12-3 or TRBV12-4; D is undetermined. The CDR3 extends over 16 amino acids. V lost 1 base and J lost 5, with 15 bases in between. The CDR3 loop reads CASSLGPPGLDNEQFF. CDR3 DNA: TGTGCCAGCAGTTTAGGCCCTCCGGGCCTTGACAATGAGCAGTTCTTC.

CDR3 sequence: CASSPQGSHEQYV. In DNA form, the CDR3 reads TGTGCCAGCAGTCCTCAGGGATCCCACGAGCAGTACGTC. This rearrangement joins TRBV28 to TRBJ2-7, with D tentatively TRBD1 (5 bases). V was trimmed by 5 bases and J by 5 bases, leaving 13 bases between them. The CDR3 runs to 13 residues. Germline V gene lookup returns CDR1 MDHEN and CDR2 SYDVKM.

This clonotype was seen more than once but under ten times. The chain employs TRBV6-1 and TRBJ1-5; 8 positions agree with TRBD1. CDR1 is MNHNS, CDR2 SASEGT, per germline. The CDR3 length is 15 residues. The J segment lost 3 bases and the V segment lost 5 bases, leaving 6 bases of the junction unmatched. The CDR3 sequence is CASSPDRGDNQPQHF. The CDR3 DNA is TGTGCCAGCAGTCCTGACAGGGGAGACAATCAGCCCCAGCATTTT.

This clonotype was detected ten times or more. J is TRBJ2-5 and V is TRBV20-1; TRBD1 matches at 7 bases. This CDR3 spans 13 amino acids. Germline values: CDR1 DFQATT, CDR2 SNEGSKA (reference sequence). With 5 bases clipped from V and 4 bases from J, the junction kept 7 bases outside the gene matches. This CDR3 is CSAQQTGRETQYF. As DNA, the CDR3 is TGCAGTGCTCAACAGACAGGGAGAGAGACCCAGTACTTC.

This clonotype was detected many times. J is TRBJ2-3 and V is TRBV6-5; D unclear. Germline V lookup: CDR1 MNHEY, CDR2 SVGAGI. V gave up 0 bases and J gave up 5 bases, with 9 bases separating them. CDR3 size: 14 residues. CDR3 bases: TGTGCCAGCAGTTACTCGGGGATGGGAGATACGCAGTATTTT. This codes for CASSYSGMGDTQYF.

This clonotype showed up just a few times. This chain uses TRBV27 with TRBJ1-1; 7 bases line up with TRBD1. V lost 3 bases to trimming and J lost 8 bases; unmatched junction nucleotides: 6. Germline CDR1 MNHEY, CDR2 SMNVEV (reference sequence). The CDR3 contains 13 residues. CDR3: CASSFRAGGEAFF. As DNA, the CDR3 is TGTGCCAGCAGTTTCCGGGCAGGGGGGGAAGCTTTCTTT.

On this clonotype: A read error may explain this, as a much larger clone is one base away. The chain has TRBV28 and TRBJ1-1, with D possibly TRBD1 on 5 matching bases. CDR3 size: 10 residues. CDR1 MDHEN and CDR2 SYDVKM come from the germline V gene. CDR3 nucleotide sequence: TGTGCCAGCAGCGCGGGACTCCCTAGGTGG. It specifies CASSAGLPRW.

This chain links TRBV4-3 with TRBJ1-4, with 7 positions matching TRBD1. Germline-derived CDR1 and CDR2 are LGHNA and YSLEER. V dropped 2 bases and J dropped 2; count of bases not matched to a gene: 2. The CDR3 has 15 residues. CDR3 in DNA: TGCGCCAGCAGCCAAACGACAGGGACTAATGAAAAACTGTTTTTT. Its translation: CASSQTTGTNEKLFF.

This clonotype has a count of ten or more. CDR3 residues: CAIGTADSNQPQHF. The CDR3 coding sequence is TGTGCCATCGGGACAGCCGATAGCAATCAGCCCCAGCATTTT. The chain couples TRBV10-3 to TRBJ1-5, with 7 bases matching TRBD1. The CDR3 contains 14 residues. V lost 8 bases to trimming and J lost 0 bases; unmatched junction nucleotides: 4. From germline, CDR1 is ENHRY and CDR2 SYGVKD.

This chain's CDR3 is CSANPGGGSSNQPQHF. CDR3 DNA sequence: TGCAGTGCTAACCCAGGGGGGGGGTCTAGCAATCAGCCCCAGCATTTT. The chain combines TRBV20-1 with TRBJ1-5, with 7 bases fitting TRBD1. J lost 0 bases, V lost 4 bases, and 9 bases had no gene match. The CDR3 sequence is 16 residues long. CDR1 and CDR2 from the germline V gene are DFQATT and SNEGSKA (reference sequence).

This clonotype was counted a few times. The chain links TRBV7-2 to TRBJ2-3, with D unclear. In germline, CDR1 is SGHTA, CDR2 FQGNSA. V dropped 5 bases and J dropped 5 bases, with 11 bases sitting between them. The CDR3 spans 13 residues. The CDR3 reads CASSMGGGDTQYF. The CDR3 DNA follows: TGTGCCAGCAGCATGGGTGGCGGAGATACGCAGTATTTT.

This clonotype was observed a handful of times. This sequence joins TRBV10-3 and TRBJ2-7, with 8 bases lining up with TRBD1. Germline V lookup: CDR1 ENHRY, CDR2 SYGVKD. J gave up 3 bases and V 3 bases, and 7 bases lay outside the gene matches. The CDR3 contains 15 residues. CDR3 protein: CAISDPDRVGYEQYF. The CDR3 region has the DNA TGTGCCATCAGTGACCCGGACAGGGTCGGCTACGAGCAGTACTTC.

This sequence joins TRBV24-1 and TRBJ2-5; the match to TRBD2 covers 7 bases. The V gene end was trimmed by 4 bases and the J gene end by 3 bases; junction bases not matched to a gene: 10. CDR1 KGHDR and CDR2 SFDVKD come from the germline V gene. This CDR3 is built from 16 residues. Here the CDR3 reads CATSDPGGEPEETQYF. As DNA, the CDR3 is TGTGCCACCAGTGACCCGGGGGGAGAACCCGAAGAGACCCAGTACTTC.

This clonotype was recorded at least ten times. The CDR3 sequence: CSARDPRGSTEAFF. CDR3 in DNA: TGCAGTGCTAGAGATCCCAGGGGCTCCACTGAAGCTTTCTTT. The J gene is TRBJ1-1, the V gene TRBV20-1; TRBD1 is a possible D gene (6 bases). The CDR3 loop spans 14 amino acids. Germline V gene sequence: CDR1 DFQATT, CDR2 SNEGSKA (reference sequence). V was clipped by 0 bases and J by 4 bases, with 12 bases between them.

Only a few counts were recorded for this clonotype. The chain combines TRBV5-1 with TRBJ2-1; 7 nucleotides line up with TRBD2. V lost 1 base and J lost 8; bases outside the gene matches: 6. The V gene's germline CDR1 is SGHRS and CDR2 YFSETQ. The CDR3 consists of 14 residues. The CDR3 sequence: CASSLSAGRDEQFF. CDR3 in DNA: TGCGCCAGCAGCTTGTCGGCGGGGAGGGATGAGCAGTTCTTC.

Ten or more counts support this clonotype. This chain links TRBV20-1 with TRBJ1-5; D is unresolved. The CDR3 contains 16 residues. Germline CDR1 reads DFQATT; CDR2 reads SNEGSKA (reference sequence). V was cut by 1 base and J by 1 base, with 14 bases left in between. DNA for the CDR3: TGCAGTGCTAGAGCACCGGGGTTGGGAAGCAATCAGCCCCAGCATTTT. Translated, it gives CSARAPGLGSNQPQHF.

The V and J genes are TRBV5-5 and TRBJ1-2; possibly TRBD1 for D (5 bases). V was trimmed by 4 bases and J by 4 bases, leaving 14 bases between them. The CDR3 covers 14 residues. Germline values: CDR1 SGHKS, CDR2 YYEKEE (reference sequence). The DNA of the CDR3 is TGTGCCAGCAGCCCCGGGGGTATGGGCTATGGCTACACCTTC. Translating gives CASSPGGMGYGYTF.

This clonotype was detected many times. The J gene is TRBJ2-6, the V gene TRBV6-1; D may be TRBD1 (6 bases). The V gene's germline CDR1 is MNHNS and CDR2 SASEGT. V lost 1 base to trimming and J lost 0 bases, with 10 bases between them. CDR3 length: 17 residues. As DNA, the CDR3 is TGTGCCAGCAGTGAAGGGAACAGGGCCTCTGGGGCCAACGTCCTGACTTTC. Translated: CASSEGNRASGANVLTF.